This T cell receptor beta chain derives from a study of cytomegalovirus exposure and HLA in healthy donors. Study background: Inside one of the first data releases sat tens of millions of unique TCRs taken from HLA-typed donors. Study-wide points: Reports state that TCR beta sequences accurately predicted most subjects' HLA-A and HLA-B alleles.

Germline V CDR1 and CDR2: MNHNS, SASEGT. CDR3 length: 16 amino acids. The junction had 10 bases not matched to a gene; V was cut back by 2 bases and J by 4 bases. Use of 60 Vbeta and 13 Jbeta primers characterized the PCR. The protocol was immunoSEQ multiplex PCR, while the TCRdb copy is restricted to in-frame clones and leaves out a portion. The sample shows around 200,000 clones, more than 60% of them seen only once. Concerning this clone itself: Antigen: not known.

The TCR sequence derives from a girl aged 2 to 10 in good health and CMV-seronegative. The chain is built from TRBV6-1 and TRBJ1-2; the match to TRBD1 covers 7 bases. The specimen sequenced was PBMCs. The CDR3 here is CASSESGTATLYGYTF. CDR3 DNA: TGTGCCAGCAGTGAATCTGGGACAGCAACCCTCTATGGCTACACCTTC.